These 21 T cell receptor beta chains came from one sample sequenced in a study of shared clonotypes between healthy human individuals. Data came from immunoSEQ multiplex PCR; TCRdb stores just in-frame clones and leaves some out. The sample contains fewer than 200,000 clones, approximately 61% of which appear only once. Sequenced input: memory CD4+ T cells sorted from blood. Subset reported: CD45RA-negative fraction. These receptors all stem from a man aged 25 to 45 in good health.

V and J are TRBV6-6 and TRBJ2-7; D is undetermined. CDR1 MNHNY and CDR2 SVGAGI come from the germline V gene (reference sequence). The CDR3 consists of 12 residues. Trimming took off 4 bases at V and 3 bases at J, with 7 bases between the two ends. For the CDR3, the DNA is TGTGCCAGCAGTTGGCCTTGCTACGAGCAGTACTTC. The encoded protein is CASSWPCYEQYF.

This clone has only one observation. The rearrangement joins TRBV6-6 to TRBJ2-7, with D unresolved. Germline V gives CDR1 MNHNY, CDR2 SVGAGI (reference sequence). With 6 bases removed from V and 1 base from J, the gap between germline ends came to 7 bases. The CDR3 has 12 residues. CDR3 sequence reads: CASRTSSYEQYF. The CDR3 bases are TGTGCCAGCAGAACCTCATCCTACGAGCAGTACTTC.

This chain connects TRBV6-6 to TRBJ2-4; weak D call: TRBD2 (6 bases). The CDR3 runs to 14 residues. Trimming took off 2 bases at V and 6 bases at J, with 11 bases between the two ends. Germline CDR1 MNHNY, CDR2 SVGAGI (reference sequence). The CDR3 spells CASSYRDWGNIQYF. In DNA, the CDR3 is TGTGCCAGCAGTTACAGGGACTGGGGAAACATTCAGTACTTC.

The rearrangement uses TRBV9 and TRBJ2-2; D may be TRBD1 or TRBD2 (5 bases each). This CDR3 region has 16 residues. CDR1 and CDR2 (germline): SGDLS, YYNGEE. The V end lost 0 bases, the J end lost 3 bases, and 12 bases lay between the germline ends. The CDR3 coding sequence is TGTGCCAGCAGCGTAGGAGGGGTCCTTCACACCGGGGAGCTGTTTTTT. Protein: CASSVGGVLHTGELFF. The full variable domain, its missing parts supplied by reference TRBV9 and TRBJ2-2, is DSGVTQTPKHLITATGQRVTLRCSPRSGDLSVYWYQQSLDQGLQFLIQYYNGEERAKGNILERFSAQQFPDLHSELNLSSLELGDSALYFCASSVGGVLHTGELFFGEGSRLTVL.

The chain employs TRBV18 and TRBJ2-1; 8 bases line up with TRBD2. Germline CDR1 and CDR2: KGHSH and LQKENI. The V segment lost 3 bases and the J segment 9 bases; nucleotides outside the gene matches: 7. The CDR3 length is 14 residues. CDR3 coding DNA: TGTGCCAGCTCACCCTGGACTAGCCGGGTTGAGCAGTTCTTC. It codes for CASSPWTSRVEQFF.

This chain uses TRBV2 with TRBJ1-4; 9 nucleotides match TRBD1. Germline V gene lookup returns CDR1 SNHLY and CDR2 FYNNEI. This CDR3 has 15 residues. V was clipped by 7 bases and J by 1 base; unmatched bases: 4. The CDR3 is CASTGQGITNEKLFF. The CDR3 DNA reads TGTGCCAGCACGGGACAGGGTATAACTAATGAAAAACTGTTTTTT.

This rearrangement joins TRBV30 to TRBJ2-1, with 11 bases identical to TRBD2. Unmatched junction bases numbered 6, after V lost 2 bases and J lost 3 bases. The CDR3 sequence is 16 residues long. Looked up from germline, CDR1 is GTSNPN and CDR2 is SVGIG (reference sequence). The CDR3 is CAWSPGTSGSYNEQFF. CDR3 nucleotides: TGTGCCTGGAGTCCGGGGACTAGCGGAAGCTACAATGAGCAGTTCTTC.

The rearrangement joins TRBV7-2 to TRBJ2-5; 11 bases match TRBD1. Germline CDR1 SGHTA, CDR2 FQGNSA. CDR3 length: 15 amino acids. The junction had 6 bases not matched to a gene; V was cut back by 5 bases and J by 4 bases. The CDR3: CASSTGQGAGETQYF. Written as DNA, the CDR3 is TGTGCCAGCAGCACCGGACAGGGGGCTGGAGAGACCCAGTACTTC.

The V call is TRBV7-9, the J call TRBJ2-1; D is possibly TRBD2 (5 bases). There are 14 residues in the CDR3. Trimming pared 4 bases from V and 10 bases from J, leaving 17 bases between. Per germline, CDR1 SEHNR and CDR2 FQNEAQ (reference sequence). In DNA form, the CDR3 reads TGTGCCAGCAGCTCCACGTCGGGGTCTAACGAGCAGTTCTTC. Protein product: CASSSTSGSNEQFF. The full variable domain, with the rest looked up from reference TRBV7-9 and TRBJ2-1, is DTGVSQNPRHKITKRGQNVTFRCDPISEHNRLYWYRQTLGQGPEFLTYFQNEAQLEKSRLLSDRFSAERPKGSFSTLEIQRTEQGDSAMYLCASSSTSGSNEQFFGPGTRLTVL.

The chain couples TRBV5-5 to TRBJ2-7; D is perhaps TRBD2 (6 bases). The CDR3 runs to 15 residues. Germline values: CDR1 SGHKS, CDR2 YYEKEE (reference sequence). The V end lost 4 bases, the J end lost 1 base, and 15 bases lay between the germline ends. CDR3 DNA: TGTGCCAGCAGCGGGGAGAGCCGGGGGTCCTACGAGCAGTACTTC. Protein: CASSGESRGSYEQYF.

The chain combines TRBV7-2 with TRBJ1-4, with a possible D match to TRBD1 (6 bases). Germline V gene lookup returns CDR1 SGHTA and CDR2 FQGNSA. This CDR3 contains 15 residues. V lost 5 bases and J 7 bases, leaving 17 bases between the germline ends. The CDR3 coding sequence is TGTGCCAGCAGCCCTCAGGGGAATCGCGGTGAAAAACTGTTTTTT. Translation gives CASSPQGNRGEKLFF. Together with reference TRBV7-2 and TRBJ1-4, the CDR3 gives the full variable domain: GAGVSQSPSNKVTEKGKDVELRCDPISGHTALYWYRQSLGQGLEFLIYFQGNSAPDKSGLPSDRFSAERTGGSVSTLTIQRTQQEDSAVYLCASSPQGNRGEKLFFGSGTQLSVL.

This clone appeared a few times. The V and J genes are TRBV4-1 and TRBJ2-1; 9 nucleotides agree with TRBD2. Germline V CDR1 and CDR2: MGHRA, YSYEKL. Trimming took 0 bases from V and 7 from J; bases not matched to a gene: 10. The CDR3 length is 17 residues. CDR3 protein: CASSQDTAGGPWNEQFF. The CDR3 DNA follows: TGCGCCAGCAGCCAAGATACGGCGGGAGGGCCTTGGAATGAGCAGTTCTTC.

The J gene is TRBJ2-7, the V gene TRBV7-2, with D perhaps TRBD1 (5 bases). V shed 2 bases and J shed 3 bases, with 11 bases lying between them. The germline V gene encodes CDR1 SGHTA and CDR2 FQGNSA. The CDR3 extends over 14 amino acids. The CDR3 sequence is CASSLRGKGYEQYF. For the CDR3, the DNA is TGTGCCAGCAGCTTAAGGGGAAAAGGCTACGAGCAGTACTTC.

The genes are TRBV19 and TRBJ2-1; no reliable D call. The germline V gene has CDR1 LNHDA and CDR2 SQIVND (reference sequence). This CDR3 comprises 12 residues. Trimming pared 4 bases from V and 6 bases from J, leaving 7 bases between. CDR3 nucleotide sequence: TGTGCCAGTAGTAGTAGGTTCAATGAGCAGTTCTTC. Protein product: CASSSRFNEQFF.

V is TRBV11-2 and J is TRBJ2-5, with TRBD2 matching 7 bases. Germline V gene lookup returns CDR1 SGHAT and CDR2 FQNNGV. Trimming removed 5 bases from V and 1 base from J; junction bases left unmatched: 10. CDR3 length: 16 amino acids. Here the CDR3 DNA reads TGTGCCAGCAGCCAAGCCGGGACTACCAGCCAAGAGACCCAGTACTTC. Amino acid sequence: CASSQAGTTSQETQYF.

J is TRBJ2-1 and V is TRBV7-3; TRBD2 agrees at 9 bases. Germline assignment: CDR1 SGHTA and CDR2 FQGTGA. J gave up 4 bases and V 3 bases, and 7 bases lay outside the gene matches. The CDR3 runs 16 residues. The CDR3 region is CASSFGGGRGYNEQFF. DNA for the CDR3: TGTGCCAGCAGCTTTGGCGGCGGGAGGGGATACAATGAGCAGTTCTTC.

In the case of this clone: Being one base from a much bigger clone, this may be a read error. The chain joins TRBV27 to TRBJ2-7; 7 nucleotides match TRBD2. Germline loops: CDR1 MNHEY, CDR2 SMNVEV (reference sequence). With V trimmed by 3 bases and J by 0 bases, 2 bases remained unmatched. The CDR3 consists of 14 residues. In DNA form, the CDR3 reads TGTGCCAGCAGTTTCTGGACTAGCTCCTACGAGCAGTACTTC. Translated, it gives CASSFWTSSYEQYF.

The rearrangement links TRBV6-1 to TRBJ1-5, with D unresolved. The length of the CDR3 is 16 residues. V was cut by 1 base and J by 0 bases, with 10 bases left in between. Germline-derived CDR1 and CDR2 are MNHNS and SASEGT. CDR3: CASSEGVGDSNQPQHF. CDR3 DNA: TGTGCCAGCAGTGAAGGTGTGGGAGATAGCAATCAGCCCCAGCATTTT.

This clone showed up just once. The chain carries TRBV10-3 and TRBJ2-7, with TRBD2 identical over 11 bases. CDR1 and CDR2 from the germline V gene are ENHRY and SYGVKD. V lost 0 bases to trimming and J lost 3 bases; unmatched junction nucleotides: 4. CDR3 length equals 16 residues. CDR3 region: CAISESSGRAGYEQYF. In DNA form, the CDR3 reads TGTGCCATCAGTGAGTCTAGCGGGAGGGCCGGCTACGAGCAGTACTTC.

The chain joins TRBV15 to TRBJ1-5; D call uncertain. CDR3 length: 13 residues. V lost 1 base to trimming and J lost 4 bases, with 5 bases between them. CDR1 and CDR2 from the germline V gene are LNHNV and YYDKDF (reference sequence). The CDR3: CATSRGRNQPQHF. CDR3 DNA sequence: TGTGCCACCAGCAGAGGTCGTAATCAGCCCCAGCATTTT.

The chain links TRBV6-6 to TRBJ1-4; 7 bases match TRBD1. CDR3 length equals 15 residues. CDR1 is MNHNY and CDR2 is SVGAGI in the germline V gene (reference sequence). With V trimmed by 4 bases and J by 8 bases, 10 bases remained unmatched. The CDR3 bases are TGTGCCAGCAGTTCGTTTAGGGGGCGCGGGGAAAAACTGTTTTTT. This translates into CASSSFRGRGEKLFF.